This TCR beta chain was recorded in a study of OX40 agonist ivuxolimab in advanced cancers. The assay was immunoSEQ multiplex PCR, and TCRdb's table has in-frame clones only and misses some. Of roughly 28,000 clones in the sample, roughly three quarters were seen once. The length of the CDR3 is 16 residues. V lost 4 bases to trimming and J lost 6 bases, with 18 bases between them. Germline V CDR1 and CDR2: PRHDT, FYEKMQ (reference sequence). This clonotype was obtained from an adult with an advanced solid tumor such as melanoma, head and neck, liver or kidney cancer. This sequence joins TRBV13 and TRBJ2-2; unclear D gene. The specimen comprised CD4+ or CD8+ T cells sorted from blood, sampled in a trial of the OX40 agonist ivuxolimab. The CDR3 region has the DNA TGTGCCAGCAGCTCGTACACCCGACCCTATGCCGGGGAGCTGTTTTTT. Translating it yields CASSSYTRPYAGELFF.